Below, 30 T cell receptor beta chains from the same sample are listed, as sequenced in a study of blood T cell repertoires in COVID-19. Produced via immunoSEQ multiplex PCR; TCRdb's table is partial and in-frame only. The sample lists 150,000 to 200,000 clones; around 84% were seen once. What was sequenced was peripheral blood. These receptors came from a woman in her 70s with COVID-19, enrolled during active disease.

This chain uses TRBV7-2 with TRBJ1-2; D not resolved. The CDR3 is 13 residues long. V lost 1 base to trimming and J lost 5 bases, with 8 bases between them. The V gene's germline CDR1 is SGHTA and CDR2 FQGNSA. This CDR3 reads CASSLGAGYGYTF. The CDR3 region has the DNA TGTGCCAGCAGCTTAGGCGCGGGGTATGGCTACACCTTC.

The gene calls are TRBV6-4 and TRBJ1-2, with D perhaps TRBD1 (5 bases). Trimming cost V 6 bases and J 8 bases, with 16 bases left between them. The CDR3 length is 13 residues. Germline V gene lookup returns CDR1 MRHNA and CDR2 SNTAGT. The CDR3 bases are TGTGCCAGCAGCCTAACAGGTTCCTGGGGCTACACCTTC. As protein: CASSLTGSWGYTF.

This clone was observed a handful of times. This chain links TRBV5-1 with TRBJ2-7; weak D call: TRBD2 (6 bases). V lost 1 base and J lost 2, with 13 bases in between. Per germline, CDR1 SGHRS and CDR2 YFSETQ. This CDR3 spans 15 amino acids. The CDR3 here is CASSLNAGSTYEQYF. The CDR3 DNA reads as TGCGCCAGCAGCTTGAATGCCGGGAGCACCTACGAGCAGTACTTC.

The chain has TRBV6-6 and TRBJ2-5; no definite D call. Germline V gene sequence: CDR1 MNHNY, CDR2 SVGAGI (reference sequence). This CDR3 has 15 amino acids. V was shortened by 2 bases and J by 2 bases, with 12 bases between the two germline ends. CDR3: CASSYPGSVQETQYF. In DNA, the CDR3 is TGTGCCAGCAGTTACCCAGGTTCCGTACAAGAGACCCAGTACTTC.

This sequence joins TRBV7-8 and TRBJ2-5, with D possibly matching TRBD1 (5 bases). CDR3 length: 15 residues. Deletions cut 5 bases from V and 7 bases from J, with 20 bases between. The germline V gene encodes CDR1 SGHVS and CDR2 FQNEAQ. In DNA form, the CDR3 reads TGTGCCAGCAGCCCGAGTATCCAGGGAAAGAGGACCCAGTACTTC. Translating it yields CASSPSIQGKRTQYF.

The V and J genes are TRBV2 and TRBJ1-2; possible D gene TRBD1, 6 bases. The CDR3 contains 13 residues. The germline gives CDR1 SNHLY, CDR2 FYNNEI. Trimming stripped 8 bases from V and 12 bases from J, with 22 bases between. The CDR3: CASRRRDPGADTF. In DNA, the CDR3 is TGTGCCAGCCGTCGAAGGGATCCAGGGGCAGACACCTTC.

The J gene is TRBJ2-7, the V gene TRBV28; TRBD1 matches at 8 bases. The germline V gene has CDR1 MDHEN and CDR2 SYDVKM. J gave up 13 bases and V 5 bases, and 16 bases lay outside the gene matches. The CDR3 loop spans 14 amino acids. The CDR3 nucleotides are TGTGCCAGCAGTAGGGCCTCCGGGACAGGATTTCTCTACGTC. This encodes CASSRASGTGFLYV.

The gene calls are TRBV27 and TRBJ2-7; 7 bases match TRBD1. The CDR3 consists of 14 residues. Germline lookup yields CDR1 MNHEY and CDR2 SMNVEV (reference sequence). Trimming removed 2 bases from V and 6 bases from J; junction bases left unmatched: 7. CDR3 sequence reads: CASSLNRGRGEQYF. The DNA for the CDR3 is TGTGCCAGCAGTTTAAACAGGGGAAGAGGCGAGCAGTACTTC.

The rearrangement joins TRBV30 to TRBJ2-7; D is possibly TRBD2 (6 bases). Trimming took off 3 bases at V and 5 bases at J, with 14 bases between the two ends. Germline CDR1 GTSNPN, CDR2 SVGIG (reference sequence). The CDR3 covers 13 residues. The CDR3 loop reads CAWSDGAGNEQYF. In DNA form, the CDR3 reads TGTGCCTGGAGCGACGGGGCGGGAAACGAGCAGTACTTC. Complete variable domain (other parts from reference TRBV30 and TRBJ2-7): SQTIHQWPATLVQPVGSPLSLECTVEGTSNPNLYWYRQAAGRGLQLLFYSVGIGQISSEVPQNLSASRPQDRQFILSSKKLLLSDSGFYLCAWSDGAGNEQYFGPGTRLTVT.

This chain connects TRBV20-1 to TRBJ1-6, with D maybe TRBD1 (5 bases). Looked up from germline, CDR1 is DFQATT and CDR2 is SNEGSKA (reference sequence). The CDR3 is made up of 13 amino acids. Trimming cost V 3 bases and J 9 bases, with 12 bases left between them. The CDR3 here is CSASRRGISPLHF. The CDR3 coding sequence is TGCAGTGCTAGTAGGAGGGGAATTTCACCCCTCCACTTT.

The chain joins TRBV11-2 to TRBJ2-5, with 10 nucleotides matching TRBD2. The ends lost 2 bases at V and 3 bases at J; junction bases unmatched: 6. Germline lookup yields CDR1 SGHAT and CDR2 FQNNGV. This CDR3 region has 16 residues. CDR3 in amino acids: CASSLWVAGGEETQYF. CDR3 DNA sequence: TGTGCCAGCAGCTTATGGGTAGCGGGGGGTGAAGAGACCCAGTACTTC. The full variable domain, in which reference TRBV11-2 and TRBJ2-5 provide the parts outside the CDR3, is EAGVAQSPRYKIIEKRQSVAFWCNPISGHATLYWYQQILGQGPKLLIQFQNNGVVDDSQLPKDRFSAERLKGVDSTLKIQPAKLEDSAVYLCASSLWVAGGEETQYFGPGTRLLVL.

The chain employs TRBV27 and TRBJ2-3; perhaps TRBD2 as D (7 bases). The CDR3 is 15 amino acids. Germline-derived CDR1 and CDR2 are MNHEY and SMNVEV (reference sequence). The ends were cut back, 3 bases at V and 3 bases at J, with 13 bases in the middle. The CDR3 nucleotides are TGTGCCAGCAGTTTGGGGGGGGCGCAGACAGATACGCAGTATTTT. The encoded protein is CASSLGGAQTDTQYF.

The chain uses TRBV6-1 and TRBJ2-4; tentatively, D is TRBD1 (5 bases). V gave up 1 base and J gave up 11 bases, with 9 bases separating them. The V gene's germline CDR1 is MNHNS and CDR2 SASEGT. The CDR3 runs 12 residues. This chain's CDR3 is CASSEDRIVQYF. The CDR3 nucleotides are TGTGCCAGCAGTGAAGACAGGATAGTTCAGTACTTC.

The CDR3 sequence is CAAQTENTGELFF. The CDR3 DNA follows: TGTGCCGCCCAAACAGAGAACACCGGGGAGCTGTTTTTT. V gene TRBV10-3 combines with J gene TRBJ2-2; D gene uncertain. Germline V CDR1 and CDR2: ENHRY, SYGVKD. The CDR3 is 13 residues long. V was pared by 11 bases and J by 1 base, with 11 bases between.

This clone was seen a single time. The gene calls are TRBV29-1 and TRBJ2-1; D may be TRBD2 (5 bases). CDR3 size: 11 residues. The germline V gene encodes CDR1 SQVTM and CDR2 ANQGSEA. Trimming removed 6 bases from V and 4 bases from J, with 7 bases in between. DNA for the CDR3: TGCAGCGTGGACTTGTACAATGAGCAGTTCTTC. This codes for CSVDLYNEQFF.

About this clone: The sample has other DNA sequences that encode this CDR3 too. This chain uses TRBV5-1 with TRBJ1-3; no definite D call. Trimming left V 0 bases short and J 2 bases short, with 9 bases between. Per germline, CDR1 SGHRS and CDR2 YFSETQ. This CDR3 spans 15 amino acids. The CDR3: CASSLAGDTGNTIYF. The CDR3 region has the DNA TGCGCCAGCAGCTTGGCCGGGGATACTGGAAACACCATATATTTT.

This clone was observed a few times. The chain is built from TRBV28 and TRBJ2-5, with D perhaps TRBD2 (6 bases). The CDR3 has 12 amino acids. The V gene lost 5 bases and the J gene lost 9 bases, with 13 bases spanning the gap. CDR1 and CDR2 (germline): MDHEN, SYDVKM. The chain's CDR3 is CASSGAGRSQYF. CDR3 nucleotides: TGTGCCAGCAGTGGCGCGGGGAGGTCCCAGTACTTC.

The chain links TRBV19 to TRBJ2-5; no firm D call. Per germline, CDR1 LNHDA and CDR2 SQIVND (reference sequence). The V gene lost 0 bases and the J gene lost 7 bases, with 15 bases spanning the gap. The CDR3 is made up of 15 amino acids. As DNA, the CDR3 is TGTGCCAGTAGTATAGATCGTACAGCCGGTGGGACCCAGTACTTC. As protein: CASSIDRTAGGTQYF.

This clone has more than one count but fewer than ten. The chain has TRBV11-2 and TRBJ1-3; D ambiguous. The CDR3 is made up of 18 amino acids. The germline gives CDR1 SGHAT, CDR2 FQNNGV. Trimming left V 6 bases short and J 0 bases short, with 21 bases between. CDR3 in amino acids: CASRQIKNEGLSGNTIYF. CDR3 bases: TGTGCCAGCAGACAGATAAAAAACGAAGGCCTCTCTGGAAACACCATATATTTT. The whole variable domain, remainder taken from reference TRBV11-2 and TRBJ1-3, is EAGVAQSPRYKIIEKRQSVAFWCNPISGHATLYWYQQILGQGPKLLIQFQNNGVVDDSQLPKDRFSAERLKGVDSTLKIQPAKLEDSAVYLCASRQIKNEGLSGNTIYFGEGSWLTVV.

The chain carries TRBV9 and TRBJ1-2; a possible D gene is TRBD1 (5 bases). The CDR3 has 16 amino acids. Germline CDR1 reads SGDLS; CDR2 reads YYNGEE. Trimming removed 4 bases at V and 2 bases at J, with 18 bases between. CDR3 nucleotide sequence: TGTGCCAGCAGCCCCTGGGGGACTCGAGGGAACTATGGCTACACCTTC. Encoded protein: CASSPWGTRGNYGYTF.

In DNA form, the CDR3 reads TGTGCCAGCAGTGAGGGGGCTGGTGGTCATGGACGGGACTCCTACGAGCAGTACTTC. This encodes CASSEGAGGHGRDSYEQYF. The chain is built from TRBV2 and TRBJ2-7, with a weak D call TRBD1 (6 bases). V lost 3 bases and J 0 bases, leaving 24 bases between the germline ends. The CDR3 has 19 residues. Germline CDR1 reads SNHLY; CDR2 reads FYNNEI.

This clone was found once. The chain recombines TRBV29-1 with TRBJ2-1; TRBD1 matches at 7 bases. The CDR3 runs 12 residues. Germline values: CDR1 SQVTM, CDR2 ANQGSEA. Germline trimming cut 5 bases from V and 4 bases from J; bases unmatched to any gene: 2. CDR3 bases: TGCAGCGTTACGACAGGGTACAATGAGCAGTTCTTC. Amino acid sequence: CSVTTGYNEQFF.

This sequence joins TRBV27 and TRBJ2-1; D may be TRBD2 (5 bases). The CDR3 extends over 16 amino acids. Trimming stripped 3 bases from V and 0 bases from J, with 12 bases between. Germline V gene sequence: CDR1 MNHEY, CDR2 SMNVEV (reference sequence). The CDR3 nucleotides are TGTGCCAGCAGTTTTAGAGGGCGAGGCTCCTACAATGAGCAGTTCTTC. Its translation: CASSFRGRGSYNEQFF.

This chain joins TRBV19 and TRBJ1-6, with D tentatively TRBD1 (6 bases). V lost 4 bases, J lost 7 bases, and 17 bases lay in between. The germline gives CDR1 LNHDA, CDR2 SQIVND (reference sequence). There are 16 residues in the CDR3. The CDR3 region has the DNA TGTGCCAGTAGTACCCTGGGACATACATCCAATTCACCCCTCCACTTT. Residues: CASSTLGHTSNSPLHF.

This CDR3 reads CASSRLERRNTEAFF. The CDR3 DNA follows: TGTGCCAGCAGCCGTCTTGAGAGGCGGAACACTGAAGCTTTCTTT. This chain joins TRBV5-6 and TRBJ1-1; D is undetermined. From germline, CDR1 is SGHDT and CDR2 YYEEEE. The CDR3 runs 15 residues. V was shortened by 4 bases and J by 1 base, with 14 bases between the two germline ends.

The chain links TRBV28 to TRBJ2-5, with D tentatively TRBD2 (6 bases). Looked up from germline, CDR1 is MDHEN and CDR2 is SYDVKM. The CDR3 has 15 amino acids. Trimming removed 2 bases from V and 3 bases from J, with 13 bases in between. The CDR3 DNA is TGTGCCAGCAGTTTAGTTGGTGGAGGGGAAGAGACCCAGTACTTC. It specifies CASSLVGGGEETQYF.

The chain recombines TRBV29-1 with TRBJ1-2; TRBD1 matches 8 bases. V was clipped by 7 bases and J by 8 bases; unmatched bases: 12. The CDR3 runs 13 residues. CDR1 is SQVTM and CDR2 is ANQGSEA in the germline V gene. In DNA, the CDR3 is TGCAGCGCCCAAACGACAGGGGATGGAGGCTACACCTTC. Encoded protein: CSAQTTGDGGYTF.

The J gene is TRBJ2-3, the V gene TRBV7-2; 7 bases are a match to TRBD2. This CDR3 is built from 19 residues. The V and J ends lost 2 bases and 5 bases, in that order; junction bases with no gene match: 19. Germline lookup yields CDR1 SGHTA and CDR2 FQGNSA. The CDR3 sequence: CASSLSRGSFRVQRDTQYF. The CDR3 region has the DNA TGTGCCAGCAGCTTATCGCGCGGGAGTTTTCGGGTTCAGAGAGATACGCAGTATTTT. Based on the CDR3 plus reference TRBV7-2 and TRBJ2-3, the full variable domain is GAGVSQSPSNKVTEKGKDVELRCDPISGHTALYWYRQSLGQGLEFLIYFQGNSAPDKSGLPSDRFSAERTGGSVSTLTIQRTQQEDSAVYLCASSLSRGSFRVQRDTQYFGPGTRLTVL.

The chain recombines TRBV9 with TRBJ2-1; D possibly corresponds to TRBD2 (5 bases). The V and J ends lost 4 bases and 8 bases respectively, with 22 bases between them. There are 16 residues in the CDR3. Germline V gives CDR1 SGDLS, CDR2 YYNGEE. Here the CDR3 reads CASSPTPRELTYEQFF. The CDR3 DNA reads as TGTGCCAGCAGCCCCACCCCGAGGGAACTGACCTATGAGCAGTTCTTC.

The chain couples TRBV29-1 to TRBJ1-2, with D perhaps matching TRBD1 (6 bases). V was cut by 5 bases and J by 8 bases, with 18 bases left in between. CDR1 SQVTM and CDR2 ANQGSEA come from the germline V gene. The CDR3 totals 13 residues. Here the CDR3 reads CSVLDRTVEGYTF. CDR3 in DNA: TGCAGCGTTCTAGACAGGACAGTTGAGGGCTACACCTTC.